This note documents a single T cell receptor beta chain sequence. Its target is unknown. The sample is drawn from a study of shared clonotypes between healthy human individuals. For the study at large: The donor pool was made up of two women and a few men aged 18 to 49. Each donor contributed plates that comprised three CD4 naive, three CD4 memory, two CD8 naive and one CD8 memory. Findings and limits, study-wide: Only blood was sampled, and tissue TCR repertoires likely differ from blood ones.

Partitioning of CD4+ cells yielded a CD45RA+ naive subset and a CD45RA-negative memory subset. Some clones are missing from TCRdb's copy, which holds only in-frame ones; the method was immunoSEQ multiplex PCR. The top ten hold about 0.39% of the sample, which has 2.3 million or so clones, 85% to 95% seen once. Germline loops: CDR1 SGHVS, CDR2 FQNEAQ. This CDR3 contains 15 residues. Losses at the gene ends were 4 bases for V and 5 bases for J; bases not matched to a gene: 9. The V and J genes are TRBV7-8 and TRBJ2-5; 8 nucleotides line up with TRBD1. The specimen sequenced was naive CD4+ T cells from PBMCs. Subset given: CD45RA+ positively selected. This sequence originates from a man between 18 and 29 years old in good health. Some clones in this sample may be carry-over from other donors' samples. The CDR3 region is CASSSETGDRETQYF. The DNA of the CDR3 is TGTGCCAGCAGCTCCGAGACAGGGGACAGGGAGACCCAGTACTTC.